These T cell receptor beta chains were read from a single sample in a study of control samples from healthy donors and cancer patients. The assay was immunoSEQ multiplex PCR, and TCRdb's table has in-frame clones only and misses some. Of more than 95,000 clones in the sample, 85% to 95% were seen once. Sequencing was performed on blood. These receptors all come from a man aged 25 to 40 in good health. Both conserved end residues are part of each CDR3. D genes are given only for firm matches. Size is stated for part of the rows, as once, few or many counts, or as a class when the clone is expanded.

J | D | size | V | CDR3 | DNA
TRBJ1-1 | . | . | TRBV27 | CASFTSPGAEAFF | TGTGCCAGCTTTACTTCCCCGGGGGCGGAAGCTTTCTTT
TRBJ1-5 | . | . | TRBV27 | CASSFVGYQPQHF | TGTGCCAGCAGTTTTGTGGGATATCAGCCCCAGCATTTT
TRBJ2-3 | . | . | TRBV5-1 | CASSFSGPEDTQYF | TGCGCCAGCAGCTTCTCTGGTCCAGAAGATACGCAGTATTTT
TRBJ1-1 | . | . | TRBV30 | CAWDQGSTEAFF | TGTGCCTGGGACCAGGGGAGCACTGAAGCTTTCTTT
TRBJ2-3 | TRBD2 | . | TRBV5-1 | CASSLTLAASTDTQYF | TGCGCCAGCAGCTTGACGCTAGCGGCTAGCACAGATACGCAGTATTTT
TRBJ2-6 | TRBD1 | . | TRBV28 | CASSPRTGASGANVLTF | TGTGCCAGCAGTCCGCGGACAGGGGCCTCTGGGGCCAACGTCCTGACTTTC
TRBJ2-1 | TRBD2 | . | TRBV3-1/TRBV3-2 | CASSQDRLSGGPGEQFF | TGTGCCAGCAGCCAAGATCGTCTTAGCGGGGGGCCGGGTGAGCAGTTCTTC
TRBJ2-5 | TRBD2 | . | TRBV3-1/TRBV3-2 | CASSRYKLAGGGETQYF | TGTGCCAGCAGTCGCTATAAACTAGCGGGGGGAGGAGAGACCCAGTACTTC
TRBJ1-2 | . | . | TRBV5-1 | CASSSPGSSYGYTF | TGCGCCAGCAGCTCCCCCGGGTCAAGCTATGGCTACACCTTC
TRBJ2-1 | . | . | TRBV9 | CASSVDYNEQFF | TGTGCCAGCAGCGTAGACTACAATGAGCAGTTCTTC
TRBJ2-5 | . | . | TRBV5-4 | CASSLGLGPPGETQYF | TGTGCCAGCAGCTTGGGGTTGGGCCCCCCGGGAGAGACCCAGTACTTC
TRBJ2-1 | TRBD1 | . | TRBV19 | CASSPTGGAGNEQFF | TGTGCCAGTAGTCCAACAGGGGGCGCGGGAAATGAGCAGTTCTTC
TRBJ1-6 | TRBD1 | . | TRBV2 | CASRFSDRGLGSPLHF | TGTGCCAGCAGGTTTTCGGACAGGGGGTTGGGTTCACCCCTCCACTTT
TRBJ1-5 | . | . | TRBV6-5 | CATAPVFGQPQHF | TGTGCCACCGCTCCGGTGTTTGGACAGCCCCAGCATTTT
TRBJ2-7 | TRBD1 | . | TRBV6-5 | CASRDSLSYEQYF | TGTGCCAGTAGGGACAGCTTATCCTACGAGCAGTACTTC
TRBJ2-5 | . | few | TRBV19 | CASSMGRGFGHGETQYF | TGTGCCAGTAGTATGGGACGAGGGTTTGGGCACGGAGAGACCCAGTACTTC
TRBJ1-2 | . | . | TRBV3-1/TRBV3-2 | CASSQESLRTGNTF | TGTGCCAGCAGCCAAGAAAGCCTCCGAACAGGGAACACCTTC
TRBJ2-3 | . | . | TRBV5-6 | CASRIRGLGTDTQYF | TGTGCCAGCAGAATCAGGGGACTCGGGACAGATACGCAGTATTTT
TRBJ2-3 | . | . | TRBV10-1 | CASSEAGTTDTQYF | TGCGCCAGCAGTGAAGCGGGGACAACAGATACGCAGTATTTT
TRBJ1-2 | . | . | TRBV7-9 | CASSLLQNYGYTF | TGTGCCAGCAGCTTGTTGCAGAACTATGGCTACACCTTC
TRBJ1-1 | TRBD1 | few | TRBV6-4 | CASSADRGGEAFF | TGTGCCAGCAGTGCCGACAGGGGTGGTGAAGCTTTCTTT
TRBJ1-1 | . | . | TRBV5-6 | CASSLVVGEAFF | TGTGCCAGCAGCTTGGTTGTTGGTGAAGCTTTCTTT
TRBJ1-2 | . | . | TRBV9 | CASSVRGEQGPDPYGYTF | TGTGCCAGCAGCGTACGTGGGGAGCAGGGACCTGACCCCTATGGCTACACCTTC
TRBJ1-2 | TRBD1 | once | TRBV3-1/TRBV3-2 | CASSLLLGQGRGYTF | TGTGCCAGCAGCCTACTCCTCGGACAGGGCCGGGGCTACACCTTC
TRBJ2-3 | . | . | TRBV6-5 | CASKAEGTDTQYF | TGTGCCAGCAAGGCGGAGGGGACAGATACGCAGTATTTT
TRBJ2-4 | . | . | TRBV6-5 | CASRGQGVGIQYF | TGTGCCAGCCGGGGGCAGGGGGTCGGCATTCAGTACTTC
TRBJ1-1 | . | . | TRBV19 | CASSIDWRGNTEAFF | TGTGCCAGTAGTATAGATTGGCGTGGTAACACTGAAGCTTTCTTT
TRBJ1-1 | TRBD1 | . | TRBV28 | CASSLILSDRGRLPEAFF | TGTGCCAGCAGTTTAATCTTATCGGACAGGGGGCGTTTGCCTGAAGCTTTCTTT
TRBJ1-2 | . | few | TRBV24-1 | CATSDPKEEDYGYTF | TGTGCCACCAGTGATCCCAAAGAGGAGGACTATGGCTACACCTTC
TRBJ2-5 | . | . | TRBV11-2 | CASSLGGEETQYF | TGTGCCAGCAGCTTAGGGGGGGAAGAGACCCAGTACTTC
TRBJ2-1 | . | . | TRBV2 | CASSAPVRDYEQFF | TGTGCCAGCAGTGCGCCTGTCAGGGACTATGAGCAGTTCTTC
TRBJ2-1 | . | . | TRBV2 | CASRATATLLYNEQFF | TGTGCCAGCAGGGCGACAGCGACATTGTTGTACAATGAGCAGTTCTTC
TRBJ1-1 | . | . | TRBV24-1 | CATSDPNRPRGAFF | TGTGCCACCAGTGACCCCAACAGGCCAAGGGGAGCTTTCTTT
TRBJ2-3 | . | . | TRBV10-2 | CASSESPYTQYF | TGCGCCAGCAGTGAGTCGCCTTATACGCAGTATTTT
TRBJ1-2 | . | . | TRBV13 | CAISLTAGDYGYTF | TGTGCCATATCCTTAACGGCGGGGGACTATGGCTACACCTTC
TRBJ1-2 | TRBD1 | . | TRBV7-8 | CASSLMRGPDGYTF | TGTGCCAGCAGCTTAATGAGGGGGCCGGATGGCTACACCTTC
TRBJ1-1 | . | . | TRBV7-8 | CASSHTENTEAFF | TGTGCCAGCAGCCACACAGAGAACACTGAAGCTTTCTTT
TRBJ1-6 | . | . | TRBV3-1/TRBV3-2 | CASSQEITAYNSPLHF | TGTGCCAGCAGCCAAGAAATAACAGCATATAATTCACCCCTCCACTTT
TRBJ1-2 | . | . | TRBV28 | CASSLGDGRSYGYTF | TGTGCCAGCAGTTTAGGGGACGGCCGATCCTATGGCTACACCTTC
TRBJ1-2 | . | . | TRBV3-1/TRBV3-2 | CASSQDPAANYGYTF | TGTGCCAGCAGCCAAGATCCAGCGGCCAACTATGGCTACACCTTC
TRBJ2-5 | TRBD2 | . | TRBV27 | CASSLSPTSGGAEETQYF | TGTGCCAGCAGTTTATCCCCGACTAGCGGGGGGGCCGAAGAGACCCAGTACTTC